Each of the 23 T cell receptor beta chains below was sequenced from the same sample in a study of blood T cell repertoires in COVID-19. Clones were read by immunoSEQ multiplex PCR, and TCRdb kept only the in-frame ones, dropping some. The sample lists 50,000 or so clones, more than 90% occurring once. Sample: peripheral blood. Receptor source: a woman older than 75 with acute or convalescent COVID-19.

This clone has a single count. This sequence joins TRBV19 and TRBJ2-1; TRBD2 matches at 12 bases. Germline trimming cut 4 bases from V and 5 bases from J; bases unmatched to any gene: 3. In germline, CDR1 is LNHDA, CDR2 SQIVND (reference sequence). The CDR3 is made up of 15 amino acids. This CDR3 reads CASSKRLAGDNEQFF. In DNA, the CDR3 is TGTGCCAGTAGTAAAAGACTAGCGGGGGACAATGAGCAGTTCTTC.

The chain has TRBV5-1 and TRBJ2-3; a possible D gene is TRBD2 (6 bases). The CDR3 consists of 16 residues. Trimming pared 0 bases from V and 1 base from J, leaving 12 bases between. Per germline, CDR1 SGHRS and CDR2 YFSETQ. The CDR3 sequence is CASSLVARGGTDTQYF. The CDR3, as DNA: TGCGCCAGCAGCTTGGTGGCCCGCGGGGGCACAGATACGCAGTATTTT. Full variable domain (remainder filled in from reference TRBV5-1 and TRBJ2-3): KAGVTQTPRYLIKTRGQQVTLSCSPISGHRSVSWYQQTPGQGLQFLFEYFSETQRNKGNFPGRFSGRQFSNSRSEMNVSTLELGDSALYLCASSLVARGGTDTQYFGPGTRLTVL.

The chain links TRBV6-1 to TRBJ1-1; D remains ambiguous. V lost 3 bases and J 1 base, leaving 9 bases between the germline ends. CDR3 length: 14 amino acids. Germline V CDR1 and CDR2: MNHNS, SASEGT. In nucleotides, the CDR3 is TGTGCCAGCAGTGAGTACAGATCGAACACTGAAGCTTTCTTT. Protein product: CASSEYRSNTEAFF.

The V and J genes are TRBV30 and TRBJ2-3, with 7 nucleotides matching TRBD2. Germline values: CDR1 GTSNPN, CDR2 SVGIG (reference sequence). The CDR3 is made up of 15 amino acids. V lost 3 bases and J lost 6; bases outside the gene matches: 12. CDR3 loop: CAWSRLAFASDTQYF. DNA of the CDR3: TGTGCCTGGAGCAGACTAGCCTTTGCTTCGGATACGCAGTATTTT.

V is TRBV5-1 and J is TRBJ2-7; 15 bases are a match to TRBD2. There are 17 residues in the CDR3. With 4 bases clipped from V and 6 bases from J, the junction kept 11 bases outside the gene matches. Germline V gene data show CDR1 as SGHRS and CDR2 as YFSETQ. The CDR3 protein is CASSPRTSGRGLREQYF. CDR3 sequence (DNA): TGCGCCAGCAGCCCTAGGACTAGCGGGAGGGGTCTACGCGAGCAGTACTTC.

The rearrangement joins TRBV19 to TRBJ2-5; D may be TRBD2 (6 bases). Germline V CDR1 and CDR2: LNHDA, SQIVND (reference sequence). The germline V and J ends were trimmed by 8 bases and 2 bases, with 18 bases remaining between them. The CDR3 sequence is 15 residues long. CDR3 sequence: CASGGMGGAQETQYF. CDR3 bases: TGTGCCAGTGGAGGAATGGGGGGTGCTCAAGAGACCCAGTACTTC.

This clone came up a few times. The chain has TRBV6-5 and TRBJ2-1; the match to TRBD1 covers 8 bases. The germline gives CDR1 MNHEY, CDR2 SVGAGI. V lost 4 bases and J lost 9; bases outside the gene matches: 5. The CDR3 extends over 13 amino acids. CDR3 sequence (DNA): TGTGCCAGCAGTTCGGGCAGGGGGCGTGAGCAGTTCTTC. Protein product: CASSSGRGREQFF.

The chain combines TRBV10-3 with TRBJ2-7; maybe TRBD1 (5 bases). This CDR3 has 14 amino acids. CDR1 and CDR2 (germline): ENHRY, SYGVKD. The germline V and J ends were trimmed by 10 bases and 2 bases, with 18 bases remaining between them. Here the CDR3 reads CASCWGSGTYEQYF. The CDR3 DNA reads TGTGCCAGTTGTTGGGGCAGTGGAACCTACGAGCAGTACTTC.

The chain recombines TRBV30 with TRBJ1-2; D is undetermined. Germline values: CDR1 GTSNPN, CDR2 SVGIG (reference sequence). The CDR3 has 14 residues. The V and J ends lost 2 bases and 7 bases respectively, with 17 bases between them. CDR3 nucleotides: TGTGCCTGGAGTCCAAAGGGAATTGAGGGTGGCTACACCTTC. Translation gives CAWSPKGIEGGYTF.

This clone occurred once. J is TRBJ1-4 and V is TRBV11-2; D is unclear. The CDR3 sequence is 15 residues long. CDR1 is SGHAT, CDR2 FQNNGV, per germline. V lost 6 bases and J 4 bases, leaving 15 bases between the germline ends. For the CDR3, the DNA is TGTGCCAGCAGAGGACTACAGCGATTTAATGAAAAACTGTTTTTT. It specifies CASRGLQRFNEKLFF.

This chain joins TRBV7-8 and TRBJ1-1; D is perhaps TRBD1 (6 bases). CDR1 is SGHVS, CDR2 FQNEAQ, per germline. This CDR3 spans 14 amino acids. Trimming shortened V by 5 bases and J by 4 bases, and 14 bases separated the two germline ends. This chain's CDR3 is CASSLRGGGTEAFF. CDR3 sequence (DNA): TGTGCCAGCAGCCTCAGGGGAGGGGGCACTGAAGCTTTCTTT. Full variable domain (remainder filled in from reference TRBV7-8 and TRBJ1-1): GAGVSQSPRYKVAKRGQDVALRCDPISGHVSLFWYQQALGQGPEFLTYFQNEAQLDKSGLPSDRFFAERPEGSVSTLKIQRTQQEDSAVYLCASSLRGGGTEAFFGQGTRLTVV.

This clone has just a few counts. V usage is TRBV19 and J usage is TRBJ1-2; 7 bases map to TRBD1. V trimming: 3 bases; J trimming: 0 bases; junction bases outside the gene matches: 7. The germline V gene has CDR1 LNHDA and CDR2 SQIVND (reference sequence). The CDR3 covers 16 residues. CDR3 protein: CASSIGIQGANYGYTF. The CDR3 coding sequence is TGTGCCAGTAGTATCGGCATCCAGGGGGCTAACTATGGCTACACCTTC. Complete variable domain (other parts from reference TRBV19 and TRBJ1-2): DGGITQSPKYLFRKEGQNVTLSCEQNLNHDAMYWYRQDPGQGLRLIYYSQIVNDFQKGDIAEGYSVSREKKESFPLTVTSAQKNPTAFYLCASSIGIQGANYGYTFGSGTRLTVV.

The CDR3 DNA sequence: TGTGCCAGTGAGGGACAAATTAATGAAAAACTGTTTTTT. The encoded protein is CASEGQINEKLFF. The chain carries TRBV19 and TRBJ1-4; tentatively, D is TRBD1 (6 bases). The CDR3 loop spans 13 amino acids. V lost 8 bases and J 4 bases, leaving 11 bases between the germline ends. Germline CDR1 reads LNHDA; CDR2 reads SQIVND (reference sequence).

The chain employs TRBV6-4 and TRBJ2-1; D is unresolved. Trimming cost V 0 bases and J 7 bases, with 16 bases left between them. Germline lookup yields CDR1 MRHNA and CDR2 SNTAGT. The CDR3 contains 16 residues. The CDR3 is CASSDSVGGAENEQFF. The CDR3 region has the DNA TGTGCCAGCAGTGACTCGGTCGGCGGAGCCGAGAATGAGCAGTTCTTC.

The chain recombines TRBV7-9 with TRBJ2-2; TRBD1 aligns across 9 bases. The germline V gene has CDR1 SEHNR and CDR2 FQNEAQ (reference sequence). There are 18 residues in the CDR3. V shed 5 bases and J 3 bases; nucleotides not matched to a gene: 13. CDR3 in DNA: TGTGCCAGCAGCGTGGACAGGGGAAGGGTAGTGCACACCGGGGAGCTGTTTTTT. This encodes CASSVDRGRVVHTGELFF. The variable domain in full, with the rest retrieved from reference TRBV7-9 and TRBJ2-2, is DTGVSQNPRHKITKRGQNVTFRCDPISEHNRLYWYRQTLGQGPEFLTYFQNEAQLEKSRLLSDRFSAERPKGSFSTLEIQRTEQGDSAMYLCASSVDRGRVVHTGELFFGEGSRLTVL.

The chain links TRBV19 to TRBJ1-5; no firm D call. The CDR3 runs to 12 residues. V gave up 3 bases and J gave up 6 bases, with 6 bases separating them. Per germline, CDR1 LNHDA and CDR2 SQIVND (reference sequence). CDR3 region: CASSIGGQPQHF. The CDR3 DNA reads as TGTGCCAGTAGTATCGGCGGTCAGCCCCAGCATTTT.

This clone was seen once. The chain uses TRBV30 and TRBJ2-1, with D possibly matching TRBD2 (5 bases). V lost 2 bases and J lost 5, with 34 bases in between. The germline gives CDR1 GTSNPN, CDR2 SVGIG (reference sequence). CDR3 length: 21 residues. The CDR3 bases are TGTGCCTGGAGTCTAGGGTCCTTGTCCACCCAGCGAAAAAGAGGGCACAATGAGCAGTTCTTC. Translating it yields CAWSLGSLSTQRKRGHNEQFF.

The V call is TRBV7-8, the J call TRBJ2-2, with D unresolved. This CDR3 region has 14 residues. Per the germline V gene, CDR1 is SGHVS and CDR2 is FQNEAQ. Trimming stripped 1 base from V and 6 bases from J, with 9 bases between. The CDR3 is CASSLVLEAGELFF. The DNA of the CDR3 is TGTGCCAGCAGCTTAGTGCTAGAGGCCGGGGAGCTGTTTTTT.

The chain joins TRBV27 to TRBJ2-3, with 15 bases lining up with TRBD2. The CDR3 length is 16 residues. J was trimmed by 8 bases and V by 4 bases; bases with no gene match: 7. The V gene's germline CDR1 is MNHEY and CDR2 SMNVEV (reference sequence). CDR3 sequence (DNA): TGTGCCAGCAGTTCCAGGACTAGCGGGAGGGCAGGTACGCAGTATTTT. This sequence encodes CASSSRTSGRAGTQYF.

The genes are TRBV16 and TRBJ2-3, with D possibly TRBD1 on 5 matching bases. Per the germline V gene, CDR1 is KGHSY and CDR2 is FQNENV. This CDR3 is built from 15 residues. Deletions cut 4 bases from V and 3 bases from J, with 14 bases between. The CDR3 DNA reads TGTGCCAGCAGCCTCGACAGATTCTGGACAGATACGCAGTATTTT. Encoded protein: CASSLDRFWTDTQYF.

This rearrangement joins TRBV19 to TRBJ2-1; a possible D gene is TRBD2 (7 bases). With 8 bases removed from V and 2 bases from J, the gap between germline ends came to 10 bases. CDR3 size: 13 residues. Germline lookup yields CDR1 LNHDA and CDR2 SQIVND (reference sequence). The CDR3 sequence: CASRGGPYNEQFF. The CDR3 coding sequence is TGTGCCAGTCGCGGGGGCCCCTACAATGAGCAGTTCTTC. The variable domain in full, with the rest retrieved from reference TRBV19 and TRBJ2-1, is DGGITQSPKYLFRKEGQNVTLSCEQNLNHDAMYWYRQDPGQGLRLIYYSQIVNDFQKGDIAEGYSVSREKKESFPLTVTSAQKNPTAFYLCASRGGPYNEQFFGPGTRLTVL.

The chain links TRBV5-4 to TRBJ2-2, with D tentatively TRBD1 (5 bases). The CDR3 loop spans 15 amino acids. The V and J ends lost 1 base and 1 base respectively, with 8 bases between them. CDR1 SGHNT and CDR2 YYREEE come from the germline V gene (reference sequence). CDR3 DNA sequence: TGTGCCAGCAGCTTGCTTCAGGGGAACACCGGGGAGCTGTTTTTT. Translation gives CASSLLQGNTGELFF.

J is TRBJ1-1 and V is TRBV28; D might be TRBD1 (5 bases). The germline gives CDR1 MDHEN, CDR2 SYDVKM. The V end was cut by 6 bases, the J end by 4 bases, with 15 bases between. CDR3 length equals 14 residues. The CDR3 DNA follows: TGTGCCAGCAGGGGTCGTGGGGGGGGCACTGAAGCTTTCTTT. Its protein is CASRGRGGGTEAFF.